Listed below are T cell receptor beta chains from one sample, sequenced in a study of blood T cell repertoires in COVID-19. Here immunoSEQ multiplex PCR was the method, and the copy in TCRdb shows in-frame clones only, minus some. The sample has some 71,000 clones; roughly 84% are singletons. Sequencing input: peripheral blood. All receptors derive from a woman aged 50 to 65 with acute or convalescent COVID-19. CDR3s include the opening cysteine and the closing phenylalanine or tryptophan. Fields, in order: clone size, J gene, V gene, D gene, CDR3 DNA, CDR3 protein. D genes are given only for firm matches. Only some rows state a clone size, as once, few, many or a class for expanded clones.

.	TRBJ2-3	TRBV7-9	TRBD2	TGTGCCAGCAGCACGACTAGCGGCAGCACAGATACGCAGTATTTT	CASSTTSGSTDTQYF
.	TRBJ1-1	TRBV12-5	TRBD1	TGTGCTAGTGGTTTGGTAGACTGGGACAGGGGGCGGAGAACTGAAGCTTTCTTT	CASGLVDWDRGRRTEAFF
.	TRBJ2-5	TRBV25-1	.	TGTGCCAGCAGTATATATGGCGAGACCCAGTACTTC	CASSIYGETQYF
.	TRBJ2-7	TRBV19	.	TGTGCCAGTAGTATATCCCCCCCGTTGAGCATCCACGAGCAGTACTTC	CASSISPPLSIHEQYF
.	TRBJ1-2	TRBV5-4	TRBD1	TGTGCCAGCAGCTCCTCACAGGGGGCTTACGGCTACACCTTC	CASSSSQGAYGYTF
.	TRBJ2-5	TRBV6-2/TRBV6-3	TRBD2	TGTGCCAGCAGTTACAGCTTAGCGGGAGGGAGGGAGACCCAGTACTTC	CASSYSLAGGRETQYF
once	TRBJ1-2	TRBV2	.	TGTGCCAACCTGACAGAGAACTATGGCTACACCTTC	CANLTENYGYTF
.	TRBJ1-2	TRBV6-5	.	TGTGCCGGGCAGGGCTTCCTGGGCTACACCTTC	CAGQGFLGYTF
.	TRBJ2-3	TRBV10-3	.	TGTGCCATCAACGCACAAAACACAGATACGCAGTATTTT	CAINAQNTDTQYF
once	TRBJ1-5	TRBV5-5	.	TGTGCCAGCAGCCCGGCAGGGTTTGATCAGCCCCAGCATTTT	CASSPAGFDQPQHF
.	TRBJ2-7	TRBV6-5	TRBD1	TGTGCCAGCAACACAGCGGACAGGGGCTTGTACGAGCAGTACTTC	CASNTADRGLYEQYF
.	TRBJ1-2	TRBV5-4	.	TGTGCCAGCAGCTCTTTGACACTCTATGGCTACACCTTC	CASSSLTLYGYTF
.	TRBJ2-2	TRBV4-2	.	TGTGCCAGCAGCCAAGCAGTTGGAACGGGAGCGATCGGGGAGCTGTTTTTT	CASSQAVGTGAIGELFF
many	TRBJ1-2	TRBV6-5	TRBD1	TGTGCCAGCAGTCAGGGGGGATTAGTCGATGGCTACACCTTC	CASSQGGLVDGYTF
.	TRBJ1-5	TRBV7-9	TRBD1	TGTGCCAGCAGCGGAGACACAGGGGGGGGAAATCAGCCCCAGCATTTT	CASSGDTGGGNQPQHF
.	TRBJ1-3	TRBV6-6	.	TGTGCCAGCAACAGCTTAGGCACCATATATTTT	CASNSLGTIYF
.	TRBJ1-3	TRBV7-9	.	TGTGCCAGCAGCTCTTTTGACAGAAGCTCCGGAAACACCATATATTTT	CASSSFDRSSGNTIYF
once	TRBJ2-3	TRBV19	TRBD1	TGTGCCAGTAGCCCTCGGCCATGGGACAGGGTTACAGATACGCAGTATTTT	CASSPRPWDRVTDTQYF
.	TRBJ2-7	TRBV18	.	TGTGCCAGCTCACCACCAGGAGCCTACGAGCAGTACTTC	CASSPPGAYEQYF
.	TRBJ1-3	TRBV5-1	.	TGCGCCAGCAGCTTGGCCAGAGGGTTGCCTGGAAACACCATATATTTT	CASSLARGLPGNTIYF
.	TRBJ2-3	TRBV7-2	.	TGTGCCAGCAGCTTAGAGCGGTTCGGGCAGTATTTT	CASSLERFGQYF
.	TRBJ2-7	TRBV19	.	TGTGCCAGTAGTATACTGAGACCAGCGAAACGCTACGAGCAGTACTTC	CASSILRPAKRYEQYF
.	TRBJ1-2	TRBV5-6	.	TGTGCCAGCAGCTCCGCCGGAACAGGGCCCTATGGCTACACCTTC	CASSSAGTGPYGYTF
.	TRBJ1-5	TRBV6-2/TRBV6-3	.	TGTGCCAGCAGCCCAAACTTCCTAATAGGCGGTCAGCCCCAGCATTTT	CASSPNFLIGGQPQHF
.	TRBJ2-7	TRBV19	.	TGTGCCAGTAGTACGAATCAGGGAGGCGAGCAGTACTTC	CASSTNQGGEQYF
few	TRBJ2-3	TRBV10-3	TRBD2	TGTGCCACGGAACTAGCGGGAGACGATACGCAGTATTTT	CATELAGDDTQYF
once	TRBJ2-4	TRBV7-2	.	TGTGCCAGCAGCTTAATACAGGGTGGAAACATTCAGTACTTC	CASSLIQGGNIQYF
.	TRBJ2-4	TRBV5-4	.	TGTGCCAGCAGCTTGGAAGTAGAGAGCAACATTCAGTACTTC	CASSLEVESNIQYF
.	TRBJ2-1	TRBV4-3	.	TGCGCCAGCAGCCAAGCGAGCGGAGGCTCCTACAATGAGCAGTTCTTC	CASSQASGGSYNEQFF
.	TRBJ2-1	TRBV4-1	TRBD2	TGCGCCAGCAGCCAAGATCACGGAGGAGGGACTAGCGGGAGAAATGAGCAGTTCTTC	CASSQDHGGGTSGRNEQFF
.	TRBJ2-6	TRBV9	.	TGTGCCAGCAGCGTAACCCAGGGGTCTGGGGCCAACGTCCTGACTTTC	CASSVTQGSGANVLTF
.	TRBJ2-3	TRBV18	.	TGTGCCAGCCTGGAGTCAAGCACAGATACGCAGTATTTT	CASLESSTDTQYF